These 30 T cell receptor beta chains share one sample of origin, sequenced in a study of blood T cell repertoires in COVID-19. The method was immunoSEQ multiplex PCR; TCRdb's version includes in-frame clones alone and lacks a portion of them. The repertoire holds fewer than 250,000 clones, with about 83% as singletons. The material sequenced was peripheral blood. These receptor sequences come from a woman aged 45-65 years with acute or convalescent COVID-19.

This clone was counted once. V usage is TRBV6-2 or TRBV6-3 and J usage is TRBJ2-1; 9 bases line up with TRBD2. CDR1 is MNHEY and CDR2 is SVGEGT in the germline V gene. The ends lost 6 bases at V and 2 bases at J; junction bases unmatched: 5. The length of the CDR3 is 15 residues. Here the CDR3 reads CASSRAGGAYNEQFF. CDR3 sequence (DNA): TGTGCCAGCAGCCGAGCGGGAGGAGCCTACAATGAGCAGTTCTTC.

The chain employs TRBV7-2 and TRBJ2-5; D is perhaps TRBD1 (5 bases). This CDR3 is 12 amino acids long. V dropped 7 bases and J dropped 5 bases, with 11 bases sitting between them. Germline CDR1 is SGHTA and CDR2 is FQGNSA. CDR3 sequence reads: CASTGYGETQYF. As DNA, the CDR3 is TGTGCCAGCACAGGGTACGGGGAGACCCAGTACTTC.

This clone has only one observation. The chain joins TRBV6-5 to TRBJ1-1; 7 bases agree with TRBD1. This CDR3 is 15 amino acids long. Germline V gives CDR1 MNHEY, CDR2 SVGAGI. Trimming took 5 bases from V and 4 from J; bases not matched to a gene: 10. The CDR3 sequence is CASSPKQTGTTEAFF. As DNA, the CDR3 is TGTGCCAGCAGTCCCAAACAGACAGGGACCACTGAAGCTTTCTTT.

V usage is TRBV6-5 and J usage is TRBJ2-7; 10 positions agree with TRBD1. V lost 4 bases to trimming and J lost 1 base; unmatched junction nucleotides: 7. CDR1 and CDR2 from the germline V gene are MNHEY and SVGAGI. This CDR3 has 16 residues. CDR3 sequence: CASSLSRDRGSYEQYF. The CDR3 nucleotides are TGTGCCAGCAGTTTAAGCCGGGACAGGGGATCCTACGAGCAGTACTTC.

The rearrangement links TRBV6-5 to TRBJ2-5, with 9 nucleotides matching TRBD2. The CDR3 has 15 residues. V dropped 2 bases and J dropped 7; count of bases not matched to a gene: 8. CDR1 and CDR2 from the germline V gene are MNHEY and SVGAGI. As DNA, the CDR3 is TGTGCCAGCAGTTACGGAATAGCGGGAGCGGGGACCCAGTACTTC. It encodes CASSYGIAGAGTQYF.

This clone was counted ten times or more. The rearrangement links TRBV5-6 to TRBJ1-6; D perhaps matches TRBD1 (6 bases). CDR3 length: 15 amino acids. V shed 0 bases and J shed 7 bases, with 11 bases lying between them. Germline CDR1 SGHDT, CDR2 YYEEEE. CDR3 sequence (DNA): TGTGCCAGCAGCTTGGTGGGGGCTGTGAATTCACCCCTCCACTTT. Translating gives CASSLVGAVNSPLHF.

CDR3 region: CASSQVETSGSEQYF. The CDR3 region has the DNA TGCGCCAGCAGCCAAGTGGAGACTAGCGGGAGCGAGCAGTACTTC. This chain connects TRBV4-1 to TRBJ2-7; TRBD2 agrees at 12 bases. V was clipped by 1 base and J by 6 bases; unmatched bases: 4. The CDR3 consists of 15 residues. Germline CDR1 is MGHRA and CDR2 is YSYEKL.

The rearrangement uses TRBV29-1 and TRBJ1-1; D unclear. The CDR3 length is 12 residues. Germline CDR1 reads SQVTM; CDR2 reads ANQGSEA. V lost 4 bases and J 3 bases, leaving 9 bases between the germline ends. The CDR3 nucleotides are TGCAGCGTTGGACTGGGAGACACTGAAGCTTTCTTT. It translates to CSVGLGDTEAFF.

J is TRBJ1-2 and V is TRBV6-4, with 8 nucleotides matching TRBD1. J was trimmed by 8 bases and V by 5 bases; bases with no gene match: 7. The CDR3 has 13 amino acids. CDR1 is MRHNA and CDR2 is SNTAGT in the germline V gene. The CDR3 DNA is TGTGCCAGCAGTCGGACAGGGCTGGACGGCTACACCTTC. Translated: CASSRTGLDGYTF.

This chain connects TRBV15 to TRBJ1-5; D is unresolved. The CDR3 is 15 residues long. The V and J ends lost 0 bases and 4 bases respectively, with 10 bases between them. Germline CDR1 LNHNV, CDR2 YYDKDF (reference sequence). The DNA for the CDR3 is TGTGCCACCAGCAGAGATTGGAGTAATAATCAGCCCCAGCATTTT. Its translation is CATSRDWSNNQPQHF.

This clone was seen just once. This sequence joins TRBV19 and TRBJ2-2, with 10 nucleotides matching TRBD2. Germline-derived CDR1 and CDR2 are LNHDA and SQIVND (reference sequence). Trimming removed 4 bases from V and 9 bases from J; junction bases left unmatched: 11. This CDR3 comprises 16 residues. In DNA, the CDR3 is TGTGCCAGTAGTAGTTGGACTAGCGGACGGGGGCGGGAGCTGTTTTTT. As protein: CASSSWTSGRGRELFF.

This rearrangement joins TRBV10-3 to TRBJ2-5; 7 bases fit TRBD1. The germline V gene encodes CDR1 ENHRY and CDR2 SYGVKD. The CDR3 has 16 residues. J gave up 5 bases and V 6 bases, and 15 bases lay outside the gene matches. Here the CDR3 reads CAISAARDSEGETQYF. The DNA of the CDR3 is TGTGCCATCAGCGCGGCCCGGGACAGTGAGGGTGAGACCCAGTACTTC.

The CDR3 reads CASSSQDTEAFF. The CDR3, as DNA: TGTGCCAGCAGCTCACAAGACACTGAAGCTTTCTTT. This chain joins TRBV11-3 and TRBJ1-1; D call uncertain. Trimming took 4 bases from V and 3 from J, leaving 6 bases between them. The CDR3 spans 12 residues. In germline, CDR1 is SGHNT, CDR2 YENEEA.

CDR3 sequence (DNA): TGTGCCAGCTCATCCTACCTACTCGCAGATACGCAGTATTTT. Amino acids: CASSSYLLADTQYF. The chain has TRBV18 and TRBJ2-3, with D unclear. Between the trimmed V and J ends, which lost 5 bases and 4 bases, there was a span of 13 bases. This CDR3 comprises 14 residues. Germline CDR1 KGHSH, CDR2 LQKENI.

The sample holds one count of this clone. V usage is TRBV5-5 and J usage is TRBJ2-1; no clear D. Germline CDR1 is SGHKS and CDR2 is YYEKEE (reference sequence). CDR3 length equals 13 residues. The V end was cut by 4 bases, the J end by 7 bases, with 12 bases between. The CDR3 reads CASSRQHRNEQFF. The CDR3, as DNA: TGTGCCAGCAGCAGGCAACACAGAAATGAGCAGTTCTTC.

J is TRBJ2-7 and V is TRBV4-2, with TRBD2 identical over 8 bases. The germline CDR1 and CDR2 sequences are LGHNA and YNFKEQ. V dropped 1 base and J dropped 3; count of bases not matched to a gene: 5. The CDR3 has 15 amino acids. As DNA, the CDR3 is TGTGCCAGCAGCCAAGGAGGGGCGGGGGGCTACGAGCAGTACTTC. This codes for CASSQGGAGGYEQYF.

The chain joins TRBV2 to TRBJ1-1; TRBD1 might be the D (6 bases). The V gene lost 6 bases and the J gene lost 2 bases, with 13 bases spanning the gap. Germline-derived CDR1 and CDR2 are SNHLY and FYNNEI. This CDR3 has 14 residues. CDR3: CASSPGTTNTEAFF. The CDR3 bases are TGTGCCAGCAGCCCCGGGACAACTAACACTGAAGCTTTCTTT. The whole variable domain, filled in from reference TRBV2 and TRBJ1-1, reads EPEVTQTPSHQVTQMGQEVILRCVPISNHLYFYWYRQILGQKVEFLVSFYNNEISEKSEIFDDQFSVERPDGSNFTLKIRSTKLEDSAMYFCASSPGTTNTEAFFGQGTRLTVV.

This chain links TRBV5-6 with TRBJ2-7; 12 bases fit TRBD1. Germline V gene lookup returns CDR1 SGHDT and CDR2 YYEEEE. The CDR3 loop spans 17 amino acids. The V gene end was trimmed by 4 bases and the J gene end by 0 bases; junction bases not matched to a gene: 8. The CDR3 region has the DNA TGTGCCAGCAGCAGGCCCCGGGACAGGGGGCGCTCCTACGAGCAGTACTTC. Protein product: CASSRPRDRGRSYEQYF.

The V call is TRBV28, the J call TRBJ1-2; D uncertain. The CDR3 covers 14 residues. V was pared by 5 bases and J by 2 bases, with 12 bases between. Per the germline V gene, CDR1 is MDHEN and CDR2 is SYDVKM. DNA for the CDR3: TGTGCCAGCAGTCCCTTGGGCAGAAACTATGGCTACACCTTC. Translation: CASSPLGRNYGYTF.

This clone came up a few times. The chain employs TRBV27 and TRBJ1-2; 9 positions match TRBD1. With V trimmed by 5 bases and J by 8 bases, 9 bases remained unmatched. Germline V gene data show CDR1 as MNHEY and CDR2 as SMNVEV (reference sequence). The CDR3 consists of 14 residues. The CDR3 sequence is CASSMTRDRVGYTF. CDR3 coding DNA: TGTGCCAGCAGTATGACCCGGGACAGGGTGGGCTACACCTTC.

The chain links TRBV27 to TRBJ2-7; 7 positions agree with TRBD1. This CDR3 comprises 16 residues. Trimming at V came to 1 base and at J to 0 bases, leaving 6 bases not matched to a gene. Per germline, CDR1 MNHEY and CDR2 SMNVEV (reference sequence). The CDR3 region is CASSLLATGTSYEQYF. For the CDR3, the DNA is TGTGCCAGCAGTTTATTAGCGACAGGGACCTCCTACGAGCAGTACTTC.

V is TRBV24-1 and J is TRBJ2-2; TRBD1 agrees at 7 bases. This CDR3 comprises 16 residues. Germline values: CDR1 KGHDR, CDR2 SFDVKD. Losses at the gene ends were 0 bases for V and 1 base for J; bases not matched to a gene: 1. Here the CDR3 reads CATSDLHRGNTGELFF. The CDR3 DNA follows: TGTGCCACCAGTGATTTGCACAGGGGGAACACCGGGGAGCTGTTTTTT.

This chain links TRBV7-2 with TRBJ2-2, with D unresolved. Trimming left V 7 bases short and J 0 bases short, with 12 bases between. Germline CDR1 and CDR2: SGHTA and FQGNSA. This CDR3 has 15 residues. This CDR3 is CASTRVRANTGELFF. The CDR3 DNA follows: TGTGCCAGCACCCGGGTCCGCGCGAACACCGGGGAGCTGTTTTTT.

For the CDR3, the DNA is TGTGCCAGCAGTTTAGCGGGGGGCGCGATCACCGAGCAGTACTTC. This sequence encodes CASSLAGGAITEQYF. The genes are TRBV28 and TRBJ2-7; 8 positions agree with TRBD2. The V gene's germline CDR1 is MDHEN and CDR2 SYDVKM. Unmatched junction bases numbered 9, after V lost 2 bases and J lost 6 bases. The CDR3 runs to 15 residues. Filled out from reference TRBV28 and TRBJ2-7, the complete variable domain reads DVKVTQSSRYLVKRTGEKVFLECVQDMDHENMFWYRQDPGLGLRLIYFSYDVKMKEKGDIPEGYSVSREKKERFSLILESASTNQTSMYLCASSLAGGAITEQYFGPGTRLTVT.

This chain connects TRBV3-1 (or the pseudogene TRBV3-2) to TRBJ2-2; no clear D gene. Germline V gene data show CDR1 as LGHDT and CDR2 as YNNKEL (reference sequence). There are 16 residues in the CDR3. Trimming left V 1 base short and J 0 bases short, with 9 bases between. The CDR3 DNA is TGTGCCAGCAGCCAAGTTTTACAGCCGAACACCGGGGAGCTGTTTTTT. It encodes CASSQVLQPNTGELFF.

The chain employs TRBV11-2 and TRBJ2-7, with TRBD2 matching 12 bases. V shed 0 bases, J shed 3 bases, and the junction held 9 bases outside the gene matches. This CDR3 has 18 residues. The germline gives CDR1 SGHAT, CDR2 FQNNGV. CDR3 sequence (DNA): TGTGCCAGCAGCTTAGATAGAGGACTAGCGGGATCATTCTACGAGCAGTACTTC. This sequence encodes CASSLDRGLAGSFYEQYF.

This chain uses TRBV7-8 with TRBJ2-7; D remains unclear. The CDR3 is 14 residues long. Trimming left V 3 bases short and J 7 bases short, with 16 bases between. Per germline, CDR1 SGHVS and CDR2 FQNEAQ. CDR3 loop: CASSFPPPAEEQYF. The CDR3 DNA reads TGTGCCAGCAGCTTCCCTCCTCCGGCGGAAGAGCAGTACTTC.

The V call is TRBV11-2, the J call TRBJ2-7, with 10 positions matching TRBD2. The CDR3 covers 13 residues. V gave up 2 bases and J gave up 5 bases; unmatched junction bases: 0. CDR1 and CDR2 (germline): SGHAT, FQNNGV. In DNA form, the CDR3 reads TGTGCCAGCAGCTTACTAGCGGGGGACGAGCAGTACTTC. Translated: CASSLLAGDEQYF.

The J gene is TRBJ2-1, the V gene TRBV29-1; 8 bases map to TRBD2. J lost 0 bases, V lost 6 bases, and 7 bases had no gene match. Germline V CDR1 and CDR2: SQVTM, ANQGSEA. The CDR3 extends over 15 amino acids. The CDR3 here is CSVHKRESSYNEQFF. CDR3 sequence (DNA): TGCAGCGTCCATAAGCGGGAGAGCTCCTACAATGAGCAGTTCTTC.

This clone was seen ten or more times. The chain has TRBV6-1 and TRBJ1-1; 8 bases are shared with TRBD1. Trimming took 1 base from V and 2 from J; bases not matched to a gene: 3. The germline gives CDR1 MNHNS, CDR2 SASEGT. CDR3 length equals 15 residues. The CDR3 spells CASSEGQGANTEAFF. Written as DNA, the CDR3 is TGTGCCAGCAGTGAAGGGCAGGGGGCAAACACTGAAGCTTTCTTT.